The TCR beta chain under discussion was sequenced for a study of blood T cells in healthy people across ages (dated by TCRdb to between 2015 and 2016). In terms of the full investigation: In model experiments, template switching captured about one uniquely barcoded TCR beta cDNA molecule for every two T cells. Age-related changes in TCR beta repertoire diversity were measured in the study by deep sequencing normalized with unique cDNA molecular identifiers. Four age groups were formed from the donors: young (average 16 years), middle-aged (roughly 38), aged (roughly 59) and long-lived (82). Donors of different ages were randomly distributed across sequencing lanes to avoid experimental bias. Using the same blood draw, the study looked at two additional independent replicas of 1 million unique cDNA reads for two donors, one aged 18 to 30 and the other aged 80 or older. The research as a whole found: Total diversity estimates from one million sequenced T cells were considered lower bounds and underestimates. Conclusive comparison of naive and antigen-experienced compartments was prevented by the profiling of bulk unsorted PBMCs. Observed TCR beta diversity per million T cells fell roughly linearly with age, and a significant reduction was already apparent by age about 43. There was a strong correlation between observed TCR beta diversity and the percentage of naive T cells measured by flow cytometry. The CMV infection status of donors was not known, potentially confounding age-related changes in expanded clonotypes. Compared with the aged group, the long-lived group had more naive CD4+ T cells, fewer expanded clones and increased TCR diversity, suggesting age selection.

The library was obtained by 5' RACE. The run used an Illumina HiSeq 2500. A second PCR of roughly 6 to 11 cycles was performed with a sample-barcoded 5' primer and a J-beta primer mix. Each TCR beta cDNA molecule received a unique molecular identifier from a template-switch 5' adaptor carrying 12 random nucleotides. Each sample yielded at least 2.5 million CDR3-containing paired-end reads. First-strand cDNA was synthesized from all RNA with the Mint cDNA synthesis kit, primed by a TRBC-specific oligonucleotide. All cDNA was treated with uracil-DNA glycosylase and then went through a first 18-cycle PCR with the universal primers M1SS and BC2_uni_R. As for how the authors treated the data: For normalization, 1 million high-quality reads were randomly selected from each sample, with every read carrying a distinct molecular identifier. Reads with shared molecular identifiers were discarded instead of being binned into consensus sequences. MiTCR, set to a Q25 quality threshold and the strictest error-elimination algorithm, was used for CDR3 identification, clonotype clustering and error correction. A nonparametric unseen species model using Euler transformation provided a lower-bound estimate of total TCR beta diversity. TCRdb reanalyzed the raw reads on its own, using fastp at Q25 for trimming and MiXCR for clone calling, and kept in-frame beta chains. Every CDR3 protein is listed once, alongside the most common genes and DNA of its rows. The V and J calls and clone size come from TCRdb's table, not from the authors' own analysis. This sample holds about 680,000 distinct CDR3 sequences; about half were observed only once. The ten largest clones take up around a third of the sample.

Including the terminal cysteine and phenylalanine, the CDR3 comprises 17 residues. The sequence is cut down to CDR3 DNA, 51 bases in frame from base 1. V was cut back by 0 bases and J by 3 bases, leaving a gap of 15 bases between them. CDR1 LGHNA and CDR2 YSLEER are derived from the germline V gene. The roughly 39 donors, aged roughly 6 to 95 years, were systemically healthy Caucasian individuals from Russia. Each donor gave 8 to 10 milliliters of peripheral blood, drawn into EDTA-treated Vacutainer tubes. PBMCs were isolated by Ficoll-Paque density-gradient centrifugation, with at least 6.5 million obtained per sample. Total RNA, at least 6 micrograms per sample, was extracted from PBMCs with Trizol reagent. For every donor, flow cytometry on a PBMC aliquot measured the percentage of naive CD45RAhigh/CD27high T cells. A remark on this clonotype: No cognate antigen has been identified for it. No per-base quality is available; no much larger clone lies one base away.

The chain is encoded by TRBV4-3 joined to TRBJ2-4, with TRBD2 perhaps the D gene, on 6 matching bases. The sequenced sample consisted of blood. The receptor was isolated from an older woman in good health. The CDR3 reads CASSQEGGDYDKNIQYF. The nucleotide sequence reads TGCGCCAGCAGCCAAGAGGGGGGTGACTACGACAAAAACATTCAGTACTTC.